These T cell receptor beta chains were read from a single sample in a study of OX40 agonist ivuxolimab in advanced cancers. Sequencing was performed with immunoSEQ multiplex PCR; in TCRdb, only in-frame clones are kept and a portion is missing. The sample lists more than 65,000 clones; about 91% were seen once. Source: CD4+ or CD8+ T cells sorted from blood, taken in a trial of the OX40 agonist ivuxolimab. These receptors were taken from an adult with an advanced solid tumor such as melanoma, head and neck, liver or kidney cancer. Each CDR3 is given with its conserved first and last residue. D genes are given only for firm matches. The size of a clone is reported for some rows only, either as once, few or many, or as a class for expanded clones.

V	size	J	D	DNA	CDR3
TRBV28	.	TRBJ2-7	.	TGTGCCAGCAGTTTTACGGGAACTAGCTCCGAGCAGTACTTC	CASSFTGTSSEQYF
TRBV11-3	.	TRBJ2-1	TRBD1	TGTGCCAGCAGCTTCGGACAGGGCGGCCATGAGCAGTTCTTC	CASSFGQGGHEQFF
TRBV5-1	.	TRBJ2-7	.	TGCGCCAGCAGCTTGCCGGGATCCGGCTACGAGCAGTACTTC	CASSLPGSGYEQYF
TRBV10-3	.	TRBJ2-5	.	TGTGCCATCAGTCCCAGGGGCCCTAAAGAGACCCAGTACTTC	CAISPRGPKETQYF
TRBV19	few	TRBJ2-7	.	TGTGCCAGTAGTCCCGAGGGCCTCTACGAGCAGTACTTC	CASSPEGLYEQYF
TRBV9	once	TRBJ2-1	TRBD2	TGTGCCAGCACCCCGGGGGGGGGCACCGACGGGAATGAGCAGTTCTTC	CASTPGGGTDGNEQFF
TRBV19	.	TRBJ2-2	.	TGTGCCAGCAGACAGAGCAACACCGGGGAGCTGTTTTTT	CASRQSNTGELFF
TRBV2	.	TRBJ2-3	TRBD2	TGTGCCAGCAGTGATAGCGGGGCAGATACGCAGTATTTT	CASSDSGADTQYF
TRBV5-1	.	TRBJ2-3	.	TGCGCCAGCAGCTTGGGCAGGGTTGGAGATACGCAGTATTTT	CASSLGRVGDTQYF
TRBV27	.	TRBJ2-3	TRBD1	TGTGCCAGCAGCAACAGGGGCCCTCCAGATACGCAGTATTTT	CASSNRGPPDTQYF
TRBV9	.	TRBJ2-5	TRBD2	TGTGCCAGCAGCGTATCGGGGGGGCCCCAAGAGACCCAGTACTTC	CASSVSGGPQETQYF
TRBV5-1	once	TRBJ2-7	TRBD1	TGCGCCAGCAGCCCTAGGACAGGGGGCAACTACGAGCAGTACTTC	CASSPRTGGNYEQYF
TRBV5-6	.	TRBJ1-4	.	TGTGCCAGCAGCGCCCGGGACACGGGTTTGGGTAATGAAAAACTGTTTTTT	CASSARDTGLGNEKLFF
TRBV6-5	.	TRBJ2-3	.	TGTGCCAGCAGTTACTCGGGCAGCGGGACAGATACGCAGTATTTT	CASSYSGSGTDTQYF
TRBV2	.	TRBJ2-2	TRBD1	TGTGCCAGCAGGGGACAGTCTACCGGGGAGCTGTTTTTT	CASRGQSTGELFF
TRBV18	.	TRBJ2-3	TRBD1	TGTGCCAGCTCACCAACAGGGGGAAGCACAGATACGCAGTATTTT	CASSPTGGSTDTQYF
TRBV5-6	.	TRBJ1-5	TRBD1	TGTGCCAGCAGCTTGGCGGACAGGCCCCAGCCCCAGCATTTT	CASSLADRPQPQHF
TRBV6-6	.	TRBJ2-1	.	TGTGCCAGCCTCGAGGACCGAAGCTCCTACAATGAGCAGTTCTTC	CASLEDRSSYNEQFF
TRBV28	.	TRBJ1-5	TRBD1	TGTGCCAGCAGCCTCCCGGACAGGGACAATCAGCCCCAGCATTTT	CASSLPDRDNQPQHF
TRBV9	.	TRBJ1-1	TRBD1	TGTGCCAGCAGCCCCCGGACAGGGTACACTGAAGCTTTCTTT	CASSPRTGYTEAFF
TRBV18	.	TRBJ1-2	.	TGTGCCAGCTCACCGACAGGAATGCCTGGCTACACCTTC	CASSPTGMPGYTF
TRBV5-1	.	TRBJ1-2	.	TGCGCCAGCAGCTATACAGGAGACTATGGCTACACCTTC	CASSYTGDYGYTF
TRBV5-1	.	TRBJ1-5	.	TGCGCCAGCAGCTTGGGAGGGGAACAGCCCCAGCATTTT	CASSLGGEQPQHF
TRBV11-2	.	TRBJ2-5	TRBD2	TGTGCCAGCAGCTCAGCACTAGCGGGGGGTCAGACCCAGTACTTC	CASSSALAGGQTQYF
TRBV15	.	TRBJ2-2	.	TGTGCCACCAGCAGACCTACCGCCACCGGGGAGCTGTTTTTT	CATSRPTATGELFF
TRBV6-1	.	TRBJ1-2	.	TGTGCCAGCAGTGAAGCTAACGAAGGTGTTGGCTACACCTTC	CASSEANEGVGYTF
TRBV5-1	.	TRBJ2-2	.	TGCGCCAGCAGCTTGACGGCGGACACTAACACCGGGGAGCTGTTTTTT	CASSLTADTNTGELFF
TRBV27	.	TRBJ1-6	TRBD1	TGTGCCAGCAGCAGGACAGGGGGTCTGAATTCACCCCTCCACTTT	CASSRTGGLNSPLHF
TRBV6-1	.	TRBJ2-2	TRBD2	TGTGCCAGCAGTGAACGTGGAGGACTAGCGGGGGGCACCGGGGAGCTGTTTTTT	CASSERGGLAGGTGELFF
TRBV6-5	.	TRBJ1-3	.	TGTGCCAGCAGTCCACAGGGACCTGGAAACACCATATATTTT	CASSPQGPGNTIYF
TRBV11-2	.	TRBJ2-5	TRBD2	TGTGCCAGCAGCTTTAGCGGGGGGGAACAAGAGACCCAGTACTTC	CASSFSGGEQETQYF
TRBV2	.	TRBJ2-3	.	TGTGCCAGCAGTGAGGGGGGAGCAGATACGCAGTATTTT	CASSEGGADTQYF
TRBV6-5	once	TRBJ1-1	TRBD1	TGTGCCAGCATGATAACAGGGGGCACTGAAGCTTTCTTT	CASMITGGTEAFF
TRBV6-5	.	TRBJ2-7	TRBD2	TGTGCCAGCAGTTACTCCTCAGCGGGGGTCACCTACGAGCAGTACTTC	CASSYSSAGVTYEQYF
TRBV7-3	.	TRBJ1-1	.	TGTGCCAGCAGCTCAGGGAAGGGCCCGAACACTGAAGCTTTCTTT	CASSSGKGPNTEAFF
TRBV15	.	TRBJ2-7	.	TGTGCCACCAGCAGAGATCTGGGGTACGAGCAGTACTTC	CATSRDLGYEQYF
TRBV5-4	.	TRBJ2-7	TRBD2	TGTGCCAGCAGCACGGGACTAGCGGGGGGGTACGAGCAGTACTTC	CASSTGLAGGYEQYF
TRBV6-5	.	TRBJ1-5	.	TGTGCCAGCAGGGAAAATAGCAATCAGCCCCAGCATTTT	CASRENSNQPQHF
TRBV6-1	.	TRBJ2-7	.	TGTGCCAGCAGTATACAGGAGGGACCCTACGAGCAGTACTTC	CASSIQEGPYEQYF
TRBV6-6	.	TRBJ1-4	TRBD1	TGTGCCAGCAGTTCCTCTCGGACAGGGCATAATGAAAAACTGTTTTTT	CASSSSRTGHNEKLFF
TRBV11-2	.	TRBJ2-1	.	TGTGCCAGCAGCTTTATTCTAGCTTCCAATGAGCAGTTCTTC	CASSFILASNEQFF
TRBV30	few	TRBJ1-1	.	TGTGCCTGGAGTGGGTGGAACACTGAAGCTTTCTTT	CAWSGWNTEAFF
TRBV6-6	.	TRBJ1-5	.	TGTGCCAGCAGTGGACAAGCGATCAATCAGCCCCAGCATTTT	CASSGQAINQPQHF
TRBV25-1	.	TRBJ1-2	.	TGTGCCAGCAGTGAATTTATCGATTATGGCTACACCTTC	CASSEFIDYGYTF